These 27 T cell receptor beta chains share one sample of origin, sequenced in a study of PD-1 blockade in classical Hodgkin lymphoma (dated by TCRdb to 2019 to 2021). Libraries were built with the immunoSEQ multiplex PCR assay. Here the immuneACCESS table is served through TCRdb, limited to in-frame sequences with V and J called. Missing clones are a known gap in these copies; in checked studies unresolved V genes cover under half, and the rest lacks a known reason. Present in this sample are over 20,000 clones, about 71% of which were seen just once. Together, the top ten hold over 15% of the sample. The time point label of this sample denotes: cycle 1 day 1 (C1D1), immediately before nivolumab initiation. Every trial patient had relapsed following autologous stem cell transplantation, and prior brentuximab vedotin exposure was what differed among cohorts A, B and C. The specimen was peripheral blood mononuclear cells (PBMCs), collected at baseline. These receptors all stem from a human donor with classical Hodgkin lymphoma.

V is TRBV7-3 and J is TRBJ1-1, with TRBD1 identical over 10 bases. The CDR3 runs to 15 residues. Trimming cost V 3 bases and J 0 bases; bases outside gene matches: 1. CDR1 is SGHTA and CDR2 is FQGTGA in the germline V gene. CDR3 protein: CASSLTGGMNTEAFF. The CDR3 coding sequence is TGTGCCAGCAGCTTGACAGGGGGCATGAACACTGAAGCTTTCTTT. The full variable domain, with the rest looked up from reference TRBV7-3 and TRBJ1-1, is GAGVSQTPSNKVTEKGKYVELRCDPISGHTALYWYRQSLGQGPEFLIYFQGTGAADDSGLPNDRFFAVRPEGSVSTLKIQRTERGDSAVYLCASSLTGGMNTEAFFGQGTRLTVV.

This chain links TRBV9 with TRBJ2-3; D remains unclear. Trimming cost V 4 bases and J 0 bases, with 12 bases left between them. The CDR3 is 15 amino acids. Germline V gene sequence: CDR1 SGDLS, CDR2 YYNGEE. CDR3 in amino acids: CASSLGRSSTDTQYF. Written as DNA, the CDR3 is TGTGCCAGCAGCCTAGGCAGATCTAGCACAGATACGCAGTATTTT.

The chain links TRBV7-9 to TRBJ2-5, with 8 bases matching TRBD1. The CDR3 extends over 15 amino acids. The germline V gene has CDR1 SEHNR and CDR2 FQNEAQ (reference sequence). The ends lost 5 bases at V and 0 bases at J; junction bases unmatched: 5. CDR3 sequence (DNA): TGTGCCAGCAGCCTAGGGACAGGCAACCAAGAGACCCAGTACTTC. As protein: CASSLGTGNQETQYF.

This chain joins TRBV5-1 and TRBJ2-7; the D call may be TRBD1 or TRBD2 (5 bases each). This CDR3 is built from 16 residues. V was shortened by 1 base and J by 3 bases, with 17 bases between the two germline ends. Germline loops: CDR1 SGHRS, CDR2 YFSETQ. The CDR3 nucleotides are TGCGCCAGCAGCTTGACGGGTGGGGGTATAAGCTACGAGCAGTACGTC. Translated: CASSLTGGGISYEQYV.

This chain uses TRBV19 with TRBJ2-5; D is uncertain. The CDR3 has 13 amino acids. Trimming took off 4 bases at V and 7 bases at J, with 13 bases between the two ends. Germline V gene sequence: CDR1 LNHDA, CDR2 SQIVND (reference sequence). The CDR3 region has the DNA TGTGCCAGTAGTAATTTAATTCGAGGGACCCAGTACTTC. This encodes CASSNLIRGTQYF.

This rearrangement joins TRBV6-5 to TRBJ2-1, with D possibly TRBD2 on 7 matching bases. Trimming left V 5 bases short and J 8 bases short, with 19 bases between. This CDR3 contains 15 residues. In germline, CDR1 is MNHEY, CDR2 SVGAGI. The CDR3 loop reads CASSRGARRADEQFF. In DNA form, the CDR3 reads TGTGCCAGCAGTCGGGGGGCCAGGAGGGCTGATGAGCAGTTCTTC.

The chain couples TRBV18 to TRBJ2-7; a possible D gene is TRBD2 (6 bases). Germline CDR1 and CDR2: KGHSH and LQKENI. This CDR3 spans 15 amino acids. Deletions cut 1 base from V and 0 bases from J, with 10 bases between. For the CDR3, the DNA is TGTGCCAGCTCACCACGGGACTTTAGCTCCTACGAGCAGTACTTC. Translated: CASSPRDFSSYEQYF.

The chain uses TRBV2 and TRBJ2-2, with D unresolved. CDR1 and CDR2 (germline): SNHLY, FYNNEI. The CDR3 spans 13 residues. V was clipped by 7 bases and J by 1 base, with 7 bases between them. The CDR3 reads CASTWLNTGELFF. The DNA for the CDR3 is TGTGCCAGCACCTGGCTGAACACCGGGGAGCTGTTTTTT.

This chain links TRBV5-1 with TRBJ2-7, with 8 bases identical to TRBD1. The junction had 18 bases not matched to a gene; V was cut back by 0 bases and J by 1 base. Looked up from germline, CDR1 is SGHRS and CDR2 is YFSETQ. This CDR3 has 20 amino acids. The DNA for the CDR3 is TGCGCCAGCAGCTTGGAACCAGGCAAAGCAGGGGGCTTCGGGTCCTACGAGCAGTACTTC. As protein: CASSLEPGKAGGFGSYEQYF.

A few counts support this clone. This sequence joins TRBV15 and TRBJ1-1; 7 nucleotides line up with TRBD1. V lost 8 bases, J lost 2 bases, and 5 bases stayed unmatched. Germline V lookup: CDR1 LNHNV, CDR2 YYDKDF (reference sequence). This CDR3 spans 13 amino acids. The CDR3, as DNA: TGTGCCACCGTGGGACAGCCAAACACTGAAGCTTTCTTT. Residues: CATVGQPNTEAFF.

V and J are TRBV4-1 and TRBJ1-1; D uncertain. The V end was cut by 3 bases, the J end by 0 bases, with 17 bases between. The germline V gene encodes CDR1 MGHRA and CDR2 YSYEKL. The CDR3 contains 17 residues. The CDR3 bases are TGCGCCAGCAGCCAGAGAGGCGTTGTGGGCATGAACACTGAAGCTTTCTTT. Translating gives CASSQRGVVGMNTEAFF.

CDR3 nucleotide sequence: TGTGCCAGTAGTATCTTATCTCCAGGGGTAGGTGAAGCTTTCTTT. It encodes CASSILSPGVGEAFF. This chain connects TRBV19 to TRBJ1-1, with a possible D match to TRBD1 (6 bases). The germline V and J ends were trimmed by 3 bases and 7 bases, with 18 bases remaining between them. The CDR3 is 15 amino acids. From germline, CDR1 is LNHDA and CDR2 SQIVND (reference sequence).

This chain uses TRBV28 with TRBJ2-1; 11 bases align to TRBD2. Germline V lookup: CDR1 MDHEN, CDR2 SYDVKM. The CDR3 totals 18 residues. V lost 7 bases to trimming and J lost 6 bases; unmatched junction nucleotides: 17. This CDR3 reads CASTLVPLAGGLFNEQFF. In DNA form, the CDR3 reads TGTGCCAGCACCTTGGTTCCCTTAGCGGGAGGGCTTTTCAATGAGCAGTTCTTC.

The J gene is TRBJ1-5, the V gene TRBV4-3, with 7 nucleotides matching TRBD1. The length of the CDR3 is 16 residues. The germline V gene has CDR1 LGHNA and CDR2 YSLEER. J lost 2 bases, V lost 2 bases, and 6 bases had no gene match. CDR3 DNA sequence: TGCGCCAGCAGCCAAACAGGGGCGGTAGGCAATCAGCCCCAGCATTTT. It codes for CASSQTGAVGNQPQHF.

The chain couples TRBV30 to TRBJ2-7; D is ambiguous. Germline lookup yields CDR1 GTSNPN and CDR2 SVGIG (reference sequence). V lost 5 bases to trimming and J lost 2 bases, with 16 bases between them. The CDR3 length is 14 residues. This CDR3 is CAWGSFLRPYEQYF. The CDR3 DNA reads TGTGCCTGGGGGTCTTTTCTCAGGCCCTACGAGCAGTACTTC.

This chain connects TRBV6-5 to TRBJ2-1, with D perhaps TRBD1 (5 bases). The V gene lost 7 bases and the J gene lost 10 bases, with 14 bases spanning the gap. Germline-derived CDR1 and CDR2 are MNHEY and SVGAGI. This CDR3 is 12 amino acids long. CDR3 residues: CASMGPSWEQFF. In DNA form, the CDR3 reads TGTGCCAGCATGGGGCCTTCATGGGAGCAGTTCTTC.

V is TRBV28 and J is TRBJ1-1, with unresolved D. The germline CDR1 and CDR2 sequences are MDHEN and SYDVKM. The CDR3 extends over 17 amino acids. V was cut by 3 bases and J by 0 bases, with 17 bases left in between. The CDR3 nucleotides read TGTGCCAGCAGTTTCGCGGACCATGGGGTACTGAACACTGAAGCTTTCTTT. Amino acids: CASSFADHGVLNTEAFF.

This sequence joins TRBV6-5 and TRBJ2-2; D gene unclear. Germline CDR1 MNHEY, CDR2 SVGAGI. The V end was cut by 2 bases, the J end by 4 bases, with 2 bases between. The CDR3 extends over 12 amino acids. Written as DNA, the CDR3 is TGTGCCAGCAGTTACGGCACCGGGGAGCTGTTTTTT. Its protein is CASSYGTGELFF.

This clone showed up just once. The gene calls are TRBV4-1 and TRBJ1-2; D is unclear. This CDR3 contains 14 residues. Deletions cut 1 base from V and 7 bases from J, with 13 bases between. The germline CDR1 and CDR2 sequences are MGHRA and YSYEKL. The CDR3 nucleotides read TGCGCCAGCAGCCAAGTATCGGTTCCGGGTGGCTACACCTTC. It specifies CASSQVSVPGGYTF.

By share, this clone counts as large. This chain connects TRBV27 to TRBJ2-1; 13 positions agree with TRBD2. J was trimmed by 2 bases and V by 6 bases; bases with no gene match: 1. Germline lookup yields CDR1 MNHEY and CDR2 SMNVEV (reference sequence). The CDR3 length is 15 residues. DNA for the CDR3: TGTGCCAGCAGCGGGACTAGCGGGGCCTACAATGAGCAGTTCTTC. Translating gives CASSGTSGAYNEQFF.

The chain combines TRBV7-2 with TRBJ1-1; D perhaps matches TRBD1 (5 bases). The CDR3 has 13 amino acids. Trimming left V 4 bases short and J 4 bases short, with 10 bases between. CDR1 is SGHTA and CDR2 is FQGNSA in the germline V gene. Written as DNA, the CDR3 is TGTGCCAGCAGCTCTCGCACAGGCACTGAAGCTTTCTTT. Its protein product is CASSSRTGTEAFF.

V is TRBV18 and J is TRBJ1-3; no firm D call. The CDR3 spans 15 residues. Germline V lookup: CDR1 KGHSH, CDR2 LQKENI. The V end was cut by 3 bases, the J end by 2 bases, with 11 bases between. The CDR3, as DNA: TGTGCCAGCTCACCGCAATTGACAACTGGAAACACCATATATTTT. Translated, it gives CASSPQLTTGNTIYF.

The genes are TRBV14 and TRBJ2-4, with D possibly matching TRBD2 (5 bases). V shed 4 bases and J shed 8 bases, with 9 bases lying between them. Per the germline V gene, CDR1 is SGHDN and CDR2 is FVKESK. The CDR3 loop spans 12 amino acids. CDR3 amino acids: CASSPGGYIQYF. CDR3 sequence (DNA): TGTGCCAGCAGCCCCGGAGGTTACATTCAGTACTTC. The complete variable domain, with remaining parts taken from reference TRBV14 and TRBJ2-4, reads EAGVTQFPSHSVIEKGQTVTLRCDPISGHDNLYWYRRVMGKEIKFLLHFVKESKQDESGMPNNRFLAERTGGTYSTLKVQPAELEDSGVYFCASSPGGYIQYFGAGTRLSVL.

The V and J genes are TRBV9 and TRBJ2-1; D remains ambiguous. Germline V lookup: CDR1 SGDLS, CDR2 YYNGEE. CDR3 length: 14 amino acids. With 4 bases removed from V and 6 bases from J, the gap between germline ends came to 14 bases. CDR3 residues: CASSFRPEGNEQFF. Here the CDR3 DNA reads TGTGCCAGCAGCTTCCGACCCGAAGGCAATGAGCAGTTCTTC.

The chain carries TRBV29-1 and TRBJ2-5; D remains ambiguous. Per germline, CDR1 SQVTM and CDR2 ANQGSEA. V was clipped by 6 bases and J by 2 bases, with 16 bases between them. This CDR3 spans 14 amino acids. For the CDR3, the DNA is TGCAGCGTCGAGCTCTGGCGTGCACAAGAGACCCAGTACTTC. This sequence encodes CSVELWRAQETQYF. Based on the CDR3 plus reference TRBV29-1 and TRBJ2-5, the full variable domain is SAVISQKPSRDICQRGTSLTIQCQVDSQVTMMFWYRQQPGQSLTLIATANQGSEATYESGFVIDKFPISRPNLTFSTLTVSNMSPEDSSIYLCSVELWRAQETQYFGPGTRLLVL.

CDR3 in DNA: TGTGCCAGCTCACCACAACAGGGGGCGAACACCGGGGAGCTGTTTTTT. This codes for CASSPQQGANTGELFF. The rearrangement links TRBV18 to TRBJ2-2; 8 bases are a match to TRBD1. In germline, CDR1 is KGHSH, CDR2 LQKENI. J was trimmed by 0 bases and V by 1 base; bases with no gene match: 1. The CDR3 is 16 amino acids. The full variable domain, in which reference TRBV18 and TRBJ2-2 provide the parts outside the CDR3, is NAGVMQNPRHLVRRRGQEARLRCSPMKGHSHVYWYRQLPEEGLKFMVYLQKENIIDESGMPKERFSAEFPKEGPSILRIQQVVRGDSAAYFCASSPQQGANTGELFFGEGSRLTVL.

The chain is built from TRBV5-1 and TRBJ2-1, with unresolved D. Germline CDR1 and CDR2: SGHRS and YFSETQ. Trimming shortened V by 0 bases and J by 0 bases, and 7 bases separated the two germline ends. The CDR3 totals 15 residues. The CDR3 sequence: CASSLELDSYNEQFF. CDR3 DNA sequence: TGCGCCAGCAGCTTGGAGTTGGACTCCTACAATGAGCAGTTCTTC.